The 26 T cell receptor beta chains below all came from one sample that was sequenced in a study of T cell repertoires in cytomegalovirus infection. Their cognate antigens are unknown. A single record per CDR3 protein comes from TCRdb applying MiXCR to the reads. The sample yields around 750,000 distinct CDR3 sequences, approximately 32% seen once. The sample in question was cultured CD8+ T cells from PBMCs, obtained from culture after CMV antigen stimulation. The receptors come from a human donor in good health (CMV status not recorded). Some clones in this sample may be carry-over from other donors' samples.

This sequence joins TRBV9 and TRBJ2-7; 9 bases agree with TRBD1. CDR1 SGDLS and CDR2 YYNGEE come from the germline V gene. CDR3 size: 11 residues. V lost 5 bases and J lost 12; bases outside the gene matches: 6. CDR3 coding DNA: TGTGCCAGCAGGCAGACAGGGGGGTTGTACTTC. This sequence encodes CASRQTGGLYF.

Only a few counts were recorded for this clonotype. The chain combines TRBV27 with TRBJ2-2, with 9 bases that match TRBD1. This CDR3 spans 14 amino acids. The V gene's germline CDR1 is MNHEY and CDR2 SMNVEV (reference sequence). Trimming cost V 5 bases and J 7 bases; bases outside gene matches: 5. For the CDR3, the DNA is TGTGCCAGCAGTCTTACAGGGGGCGGCGGGGAGCTGTTTTTT. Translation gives CASSLTGGGGELFF.

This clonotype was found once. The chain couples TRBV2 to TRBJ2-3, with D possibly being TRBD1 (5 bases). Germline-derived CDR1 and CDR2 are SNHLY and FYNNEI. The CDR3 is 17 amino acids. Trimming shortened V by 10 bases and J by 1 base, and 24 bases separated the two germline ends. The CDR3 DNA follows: TGTGCCACTCTTACGAAGACAGAGACCTTTGGCACAGATACGCAGTATTTT. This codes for CATLTKTETFGTDTQYF.

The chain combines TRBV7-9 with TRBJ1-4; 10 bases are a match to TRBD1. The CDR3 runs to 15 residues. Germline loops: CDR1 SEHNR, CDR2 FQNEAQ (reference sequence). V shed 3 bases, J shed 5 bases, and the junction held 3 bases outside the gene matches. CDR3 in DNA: TGTGCCAGCAGCTTCCCGGGACAGGGGAATGAAAAACTGTTTTTT. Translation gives CASSFPGQGNEKLFF.

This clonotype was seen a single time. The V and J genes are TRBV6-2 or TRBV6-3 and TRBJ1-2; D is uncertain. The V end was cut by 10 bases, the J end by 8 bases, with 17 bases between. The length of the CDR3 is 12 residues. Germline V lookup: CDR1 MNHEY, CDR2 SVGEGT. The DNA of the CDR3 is TGTGCCACCAGCTCTTTAGGACCAGGCTACACCTTC. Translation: CATSSLGPGYTF.

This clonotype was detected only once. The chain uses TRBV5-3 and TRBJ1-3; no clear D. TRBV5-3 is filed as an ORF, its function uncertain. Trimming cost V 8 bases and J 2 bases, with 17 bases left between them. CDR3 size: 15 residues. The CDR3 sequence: CASSGGSSTGNTIYF. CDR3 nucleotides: TGTGCCAGCAGCGGAGGGAGTTCTACTGGAAACACCATATATTTT.

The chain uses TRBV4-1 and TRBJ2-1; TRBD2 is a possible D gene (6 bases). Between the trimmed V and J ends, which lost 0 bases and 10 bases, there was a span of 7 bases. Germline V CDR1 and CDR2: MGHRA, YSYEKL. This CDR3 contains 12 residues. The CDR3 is CASSQDLAEQFF. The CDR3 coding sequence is TGCGCCAGCAGCCAAGATCTAGCGGAGCAGTTCTTC.

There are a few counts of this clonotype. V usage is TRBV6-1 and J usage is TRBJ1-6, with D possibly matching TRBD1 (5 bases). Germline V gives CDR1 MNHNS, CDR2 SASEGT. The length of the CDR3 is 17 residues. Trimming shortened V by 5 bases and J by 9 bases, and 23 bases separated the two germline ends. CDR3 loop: CASSSWDATETGSPLHF. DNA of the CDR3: TGTGCCAGCAGTTCCTGGGACGCTACCGAGACTGGTTCACCCCTCCACTTT.

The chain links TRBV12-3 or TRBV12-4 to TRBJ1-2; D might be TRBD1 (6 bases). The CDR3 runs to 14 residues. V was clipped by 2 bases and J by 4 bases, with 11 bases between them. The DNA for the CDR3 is TGTGCCAGCAGTTTATGGGGGGCCGTCTATGGCTACACCTTC. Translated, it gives CASSLWGAVYGYTF.

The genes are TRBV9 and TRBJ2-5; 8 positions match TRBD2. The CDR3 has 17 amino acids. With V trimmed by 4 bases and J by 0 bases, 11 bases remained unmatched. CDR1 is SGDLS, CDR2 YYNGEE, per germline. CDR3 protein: CASSPWLRGANQETQYF. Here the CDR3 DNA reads TGTGCCAGCAGCCCCTGGCTGCGGGGGGCCAACCAAGAGACCCAGTACTTC.

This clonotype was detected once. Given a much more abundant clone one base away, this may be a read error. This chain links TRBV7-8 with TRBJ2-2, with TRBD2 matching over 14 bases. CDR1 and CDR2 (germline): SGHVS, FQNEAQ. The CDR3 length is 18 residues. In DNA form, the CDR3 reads TGTGCCAACAGCCTGGGACTAGCGGGGGCCGGGAACACCGGGGAGCTGTTTTTT. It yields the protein CANSLGLAGAGNTGELFF.

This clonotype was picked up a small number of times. The CDR3 sequence is CASSLAEGSPLHF. CDR3 sequence (DNA): TGTGCCAGCAGCTTAGCTGAGGGGTCACCCCTCCACTTT. The chain joins TRBV7-6 to TRBJ1-6, with D tentatively TRBD1 (5 bases). Per germline, CDR1 SGHVS and CDR2 FNYEAQ. The CDR3 extends over 13 amino acids. V was shortened by 0 bases and J by 10 bases, with 7 bases between the two germline ends.

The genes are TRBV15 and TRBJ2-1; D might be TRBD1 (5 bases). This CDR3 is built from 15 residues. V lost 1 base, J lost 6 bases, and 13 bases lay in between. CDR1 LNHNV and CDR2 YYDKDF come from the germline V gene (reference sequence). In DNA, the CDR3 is TGTGCCACCAGCAGAGGCCAGGGCGCGGCCAATGAGCAGTTCTTC. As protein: CATSRGQGAANEQFF.

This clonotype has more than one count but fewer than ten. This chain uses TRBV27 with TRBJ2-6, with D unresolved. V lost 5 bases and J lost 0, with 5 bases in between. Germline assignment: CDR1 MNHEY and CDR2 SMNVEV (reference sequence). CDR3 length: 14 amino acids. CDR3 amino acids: CASSGSSGANVLTF. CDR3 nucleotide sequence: TGTGCCAGCAGTGGTAGCTCTGGGGCCAACGTCCTGACTTTC.

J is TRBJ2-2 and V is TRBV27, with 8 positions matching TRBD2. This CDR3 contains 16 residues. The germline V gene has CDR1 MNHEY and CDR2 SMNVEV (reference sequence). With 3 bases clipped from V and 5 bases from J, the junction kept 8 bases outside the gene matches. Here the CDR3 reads CASSFESGGGTGELFF. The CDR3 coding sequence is TGTGCCAGCAGTTTTGAAAGCGGGGGAGGGACCGGGGAGCTGTTTTTT.

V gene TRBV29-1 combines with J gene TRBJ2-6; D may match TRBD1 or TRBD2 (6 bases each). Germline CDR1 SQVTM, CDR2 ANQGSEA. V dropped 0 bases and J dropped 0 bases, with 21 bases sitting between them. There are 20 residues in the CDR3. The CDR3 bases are TGCAGCGTTGAAGAATATGCGAGTGGGGGGCAGCACTCTGGGGCCAACGTCCTGACTTTC. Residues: CSVEEYASGGQHSGANVLTF.

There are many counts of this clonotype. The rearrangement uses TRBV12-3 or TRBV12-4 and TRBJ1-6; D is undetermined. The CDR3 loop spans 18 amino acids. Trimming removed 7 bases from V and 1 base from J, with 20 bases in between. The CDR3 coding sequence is TGTGCCAGCACCACCCCCGAAGGGAGGGAGTCCTATAATTCACCCCTCCACTTT. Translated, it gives CASTTPEGRESYNSPLHF.

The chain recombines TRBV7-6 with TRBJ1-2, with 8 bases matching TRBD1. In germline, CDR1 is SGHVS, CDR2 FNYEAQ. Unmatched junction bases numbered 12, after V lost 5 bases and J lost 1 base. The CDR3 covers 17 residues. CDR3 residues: CASSPRTGTPVNYGYTF. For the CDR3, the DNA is TGTGCCAGCAGCCCGAGGACAGGGACCCCGGTTAACTATGGCTACACCTTC.

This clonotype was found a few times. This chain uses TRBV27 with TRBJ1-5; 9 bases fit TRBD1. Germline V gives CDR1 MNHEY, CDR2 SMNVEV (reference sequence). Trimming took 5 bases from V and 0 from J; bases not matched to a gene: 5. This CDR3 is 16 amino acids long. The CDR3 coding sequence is TGTGCCAGCAGTCCGGACAGGGGATATAGCAATCAGCCCCAGCATTTT. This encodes CASSPDRGYSNQPQHF.

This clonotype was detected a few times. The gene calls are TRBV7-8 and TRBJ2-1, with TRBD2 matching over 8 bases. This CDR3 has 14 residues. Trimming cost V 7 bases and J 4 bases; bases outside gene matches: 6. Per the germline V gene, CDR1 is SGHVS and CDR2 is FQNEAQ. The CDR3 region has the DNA TGTGCCAGCAACCAGCGGGGGAGGTACAATGAGCAGTTCTTC. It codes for CASNQRGRYNEQFF.

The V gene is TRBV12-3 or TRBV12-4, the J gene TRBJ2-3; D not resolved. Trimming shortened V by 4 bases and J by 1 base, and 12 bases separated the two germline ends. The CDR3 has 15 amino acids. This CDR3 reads CASSSVTQRTDTQYF. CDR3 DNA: TGTGCCAGCAGTTCAGTGACCCAACGCACAGATACGCAGTATTTT.

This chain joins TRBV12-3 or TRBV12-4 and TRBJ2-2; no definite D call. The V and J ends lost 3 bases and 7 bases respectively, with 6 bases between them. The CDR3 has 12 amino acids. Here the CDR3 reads CASSFFFGELFF. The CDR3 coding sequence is TGTGCCAGCAGTTTTTTCTTCGGGGAGCTGTTTTTT.

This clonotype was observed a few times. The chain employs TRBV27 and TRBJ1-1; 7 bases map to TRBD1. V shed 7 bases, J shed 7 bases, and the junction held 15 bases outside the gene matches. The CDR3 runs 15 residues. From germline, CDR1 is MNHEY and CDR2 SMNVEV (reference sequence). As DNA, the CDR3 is TGTGCCAGCACCCCCTTCCAGGGGGACGGGAGTGAAGCTTTCTTT. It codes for CASTPFQGDGSEAFF.

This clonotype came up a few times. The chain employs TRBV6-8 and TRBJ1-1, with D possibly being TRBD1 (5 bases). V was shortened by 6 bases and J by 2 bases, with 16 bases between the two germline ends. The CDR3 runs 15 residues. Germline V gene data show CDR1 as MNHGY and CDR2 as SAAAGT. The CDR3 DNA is TGTGCCAGCAGCCCTCGAAGGGGTGAAAACACTGAAGCTTTCTTT. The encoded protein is CASSPRRGENTEAFF.

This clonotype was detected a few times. DNA for the CDR3: TGTGCCAGCAGCGTAGAAGGTGCTAGCGGGGCTCGCACAGATACGCAGTATTTT. This sequence encodes CASSVEGASGARTDTQYF. V gene TRBV9 combines with J gene TRBJ2-3; 9 nucleotides align to TRBD2. V lost 0 bases and J lost 1; bases outside the gene matches: 9. Germline V CDR1 and CDR2: SGDLS, YYNGEE. There are 18 residues in the CDR3.

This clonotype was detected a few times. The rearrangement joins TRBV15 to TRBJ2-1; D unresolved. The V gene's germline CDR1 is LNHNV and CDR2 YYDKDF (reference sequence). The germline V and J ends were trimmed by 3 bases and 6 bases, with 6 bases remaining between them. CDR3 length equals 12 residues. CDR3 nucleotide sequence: TGTGCCACCAGCAGGGACCTCAATGAGCAGTTCTTC. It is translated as CATSRDLNEQFF.